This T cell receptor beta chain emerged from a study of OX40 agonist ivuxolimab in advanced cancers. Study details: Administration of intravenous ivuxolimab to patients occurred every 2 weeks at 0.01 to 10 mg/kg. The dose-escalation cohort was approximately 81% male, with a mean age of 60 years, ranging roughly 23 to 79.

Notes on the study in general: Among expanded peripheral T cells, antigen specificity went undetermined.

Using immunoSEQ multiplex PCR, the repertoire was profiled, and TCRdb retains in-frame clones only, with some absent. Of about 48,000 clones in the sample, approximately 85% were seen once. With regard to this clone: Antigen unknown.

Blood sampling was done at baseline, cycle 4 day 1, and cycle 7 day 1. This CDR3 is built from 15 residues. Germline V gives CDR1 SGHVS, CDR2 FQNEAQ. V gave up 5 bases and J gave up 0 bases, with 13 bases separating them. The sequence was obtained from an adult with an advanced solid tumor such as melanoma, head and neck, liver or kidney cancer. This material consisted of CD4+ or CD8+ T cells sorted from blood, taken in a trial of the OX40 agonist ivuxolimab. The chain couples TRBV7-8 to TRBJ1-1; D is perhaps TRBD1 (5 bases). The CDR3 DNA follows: TGTGCCAGCAGCCCAGGATGGACACTGAACACTGAAGCTTTCTTT. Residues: CASSPGWTLNTEAFF.